This T cell receptor (beta chain) was obtained from a study of early T cells in non-severe SARS-CoV-2 infection. As for the study in general: Sequencing was performed on bulk RNA from unsorted whole blood, leaving chains unpaired.

The CDR3 spans 15 residues. The germline V gene has CDR1 SGHKS and CDR2 YYEKEE (reference sequence). The V segment lost 0 bases and the J segment 8 bases; nucleotides outside the gene matches: 6. cDNA molecules, individually, were tagged with unique molecular identifiers. TCRdb re-called the 5' RACE reads with MiXCR, one entry per CDR3 protein. The sample includes about 35,000 distinct CDR3 sequences, roughly 6.3% of them seen just once. The V and J genes are TRBV5-5 and TRBJ2-1; 9 bases map to TRBD2. This receptor was identified in an adult who was a healthcare worker with PCR-confirmed SARS-CoV-2 infection or an uninfected control (not recorded which). The sequencing input was whole blood. As DNA, the CDR3 is TGTGCCAGCAGCTTGGTACAGCGGGAGGTCTATGAGCAGTTCTTC. Residues: CASSLVQREVYEQFF.